The 32 T cell receptor beta chains listed next were all sequenced from one sample in a study of cytomegalovirus exposure and HLA in healthy donors. The PCR made use of 60 Vbeta and 13 Jbeta primers. The table came from immunoSEQ multiplex PCR; TCRdb's copy has only in-frame clones and leaves some out. Seen here are around 160,000 clones, around three quarters observed once, and the top ten hold less than 3.5%. The sample was PBMCs. Receptor source: a man in his forties in good health and CMV-seropositive.

The gene calls are TRBV27 and TRBJ1-2, with 7 positions matching TRBD1. With V trimmed by 3 bases and J by 12 bases, 10 bases remained unmatched. The length of the CDR3 is 13 residues. Germline V gene sequence: CDR1 MNHEY, CDR2 SMNVEV (reference sequence). CDR3 sequence reads: CASSFLGGGMNTF. CDR3 nucleotides: TGTGCCAGCAGTTTCCTAGGGGGCGGCATGAACACCTTC.

The V and J genes are TRBV6-1 and TRBJ2-2; 13 bases agree with TRBD2. In germline, CDR1 is MNHNS, CDR2 SASEGT. The CDR3 runs 16 residues. V lost 4 bases and J lost 2; bases outside the gene matches: 1. CDR3 region: CASSGGLAGNTGELFF. CDR3 bases: TGTGCCAGCAGTGGGGGACTAGCGGGAAACACCGGGGAGCTGTTTTTT.

The chain couples TRBV19 to TRBJ2-7; D gene unclear. Germline V gene data show CDR1 as LNHDA and CDR2 as SQIVND (reference sequence). V was clipped by 0 bases and J by 5 bases, with 8 bases between them. The CDR3 contains 13 residues. The CDR3 spells CASSIDLRNEQYF. The CDR3 DNA sequence: TGTGCCAGTAGTATAGATCTGAGGAACGAGCAGTACTTC.

This chain links TRBV28 with TRBJ2-3, with TRBD1 matching over 10 bases. The germline V gene encodes CDR1 MDHEN and CDR2 SYDVKM. The CDR3 sequence is 15 residues long. Trimming removed 3 bases from V and 4 bases from J; junction bases left unmatched: 4. The CDR3 spells CASSLGTGVPDTQYF. CDR3 DNA sequence: TGTGCCAGCAGTTTGGGGACAGGGGTACCAGATACGCAGTATTTT.

The rearrangement joins TRBV27 to TRBJ2-7, with a tentative D call TRBD1 (6 bases). Germline V gene lookup returns CDR1 MNHEY and CDR2 SMNVEV (reference sequence). CDR3 length: 12 amino acids. V lost 4 bases, J lost 6 bases, and 10 bases lay in between. CDR3 nucleotide sequence: TGTGCCAGCAGTTCAGGGGCGGTCGAGCAGTACTTC. Its protein product is CASSSGAVEQYF.

This chain connects TRBV2 to TRBJ1-4; 8 bases line up with TRBD1. Germline lookup yields CDR1 SNHLY and CDR2 FYNNEI. The CDR3 consists of 13 residues. The J segment lost 8 bases and the V segment lost 7 bases, leaving 6 bases of the junction unmatched. CDR3 region: CASTRTGYEKLFF. Here the CDR3 DNA reads TGTGCCAGCACTAGGACAGGGTACGAAAAACTGTTTTTT.

This clone was found once. The CDR3 reads CASKGRRGGAGELFF. CDR3 bases: TGTGCCAGCAAGGGACGGAGGGGTGGTGCCGGGGAGCTGTTTTTT. V usage is TRBV2 and J usage is TRBJ2-2; TRBD2 might be the D (6 bases). V dropped 7 bases and J dropped 6 bases, with 18 bases sitting between them. Germline lookup yields CDR1 SNHLY and CDR2 FYNNEI. The CDR3 has 15 residues. Based on the CDR3 plus reference TRBV2 and TRBJ2-2, the full variable domain is EPEVTQTPSHQVTQMGQEVILRCVPISNHLYFYWYRQILGQKVEFLVSFYNNEISEKSEIFDDQFSVERPDGSNFTLKIRSTKLEDSAMYFCASKGRRGGAGELFFGEGSRLTVL.

This chain uses TRBV27 with TRBJ2-1, with a tentative D call TRBD2 (6 bases). Germline-derived CDR1 and CDR2 are MNHEY and SMNVEV (reference sequence). The CDR3 contains 15 residues. Trimming removed 11 bases at V and 0 bases at J, with 17 bases between. CDR3 sequence reads: CASLNSGVSYNEQFF. The CDR3 DNA follows: TGTGCCTCACTAAATAGCGGAGTCTCCTACAATGAGCAGTTCTTC.

The chain recombines TRBV2 with TRBJ1-5; D gene ambiguous. Germline CDR1 is SNHLY and CDR2 is FYNNEI. The CDR3 contains 15 residues. Trimming removed 2 bases from V and 0 bases from J, with 8 bases in between. CDR3 coding DNA: TGTGCCAGCAGTGAAAGAACATTTAGCAATCAGCCCCAGCATTTT. It encodes CASSERTFSNQPQHF.

The sample holds one count of this clone. The CDR3 nucleotides are TGTGCCAGCCGTTCGGGGGTGATAAGCTCCTATAATTCACCCCTCCACTTT. This translates into CASRSGVISSYNSPLHF. V gene TRBV27 combines with J gene TRBJ1-6; tentative D call: TRBD1 (5 bases). V lost 8 bases and J 0 bases, leaving 17 bases between the germline ends. CDR3 length: 17 residues. In germline, CDR1 is MNHEY, CDR2 SMNVEV (reference sequence).

This clone has only a few counts. The CDR3 DNA follows: TGTGCCAGCAGCTCCCTAGCGGGAGGTAGTCTTTTCTATGAGCAGTTCTTC. It encodes CASSSLAGGSLFYEQFF. The chain links TRBV5-5 to TRBJ2-1, with TRBD2 matching 11 bases. The CDR3 sequence is 17 residues long. Trimming took 3 bases from V and 8 from J; bases not matched to a gene: 13. Germline CDR1 SGHKS, CDR2 YYEKEE (reference sequence).

DNA for the CDR3: TGTGCCAGTAGTATACGAGAGACCCAGTACTTC. It is translated as CASSIRETQYF. The chain has TRBV19 and TRBJ2-5, with D hard to call. Trimming took off 2 bases at V and 4 bases at J, with 2 bases between the two ends. The germline V gene has CDR1 LNHDA and CDR2 SQIVND (reference sequence). This CDR3 has 11 residues.

The chain couples TRBV10-2 to TRBJ1-4; 7 bases map to TRBD1. With V trimmed by 3 bases and J by 6 bases, 7 bases remained unmatched. The germline CDR1 and CDR2 sequences are WSHSY and SAAADI. The CDR3 length is 15 residues. CDR3 sequence reads: CASSEGDSLHEKLFF. The CDR3 coding sequence is TGCGCCAGCAGTGAAGGGGACAGCTTACATGAAAAACTGTTTTTT.

The rearrangement joins TRBV4-2 to TRBJ1-4; 10 positions match TRBD1. The germline V gene has CDR1 LGHNA and CDR2 YNFKEQ. This CDR3 is built from 16 residues. V was pared by 1 base and J by 5 bases, with 4 bases of the junction left unmatched. This CDR3 reads CASSQVGTGENEKLFF. As DNA, the CDR3 is TGTGCCAGCAGCCAAGTGGGGACAGGGGAAAATGAAAAACTGTTTTTT.

The rearrangement uses TRBV25-1 and TRBJ2-3; no reliable D call. The CDR3 runs to 13 residues. CDR1 MGHDK and CDR2 SYGVNS come from the germline V gene. Deletions cut 4 bases from V and 6 bases from J, with 11 bases between. The CDR3 loop is CASSARTRDTQYF. For the CDR3, the DNA is TGTGCCAGCAGTGCAAGAACGAGGGATACGCAGTATTTT. Combining the CDR3 with reference TRBV25-1 and TRBJ2-3 gives the whole variable domain EADIYQTPRYLVIGTGKKITLECSQTMGHDKMYWYQQDPGMELHLIHYSYGVNSTEKGDLSSESTVSRIRTEHFPLTLESARPSHTSQYLCASSARTRDTQYFGPGTRLTVL.

The genes are TRBV2 and TRBJ2-6; 10 bases match TRBD1. CDR1 is SNHLY and CDR2 is FYNNEI in the germline V gene. This CDR3 has 19 amino acids. V shed 8 bases and J 0 bases; nucleotides not matched to a gene: 13. The CDR3 loop reads CASSSARDRGYSGANVLTF. As DNA, the CDR3 is TGTGCCAGCTCTTCCGCCCGGGACAGGGGATACTCTGGGGCCAACGTCCTGACTTTC. Complete variable domain (other parts from reference TRBV2 and TRBJ2-6): EPEVTQTPSHQVTQMGQEVILRCVPISNHLYFYWYRQILGQKVEFLVSFYNNEISEKSEIFDDQFSVERPDGSNFTLKIRSTKLEDSAMYFCASSSARDRGYSGANVLTFGAGSRLTVL.

This clone occurred a few times. The V call is TRBV7-9, the J call TRBJ1-1; D gene ambiguous. V was shortened by 1 base and J by 10 bases, with 10 bases between the two germline ends. This CDR3 has 12 residues. In germline, CDR1 is SEHNR, CDR2 FQNEAQ (reference sequence). The CDR3 DNA reads TGTGCCAGCAGCTTAGTTGGTGGAGGAGCTTTCTTT. Residues: CASSLVGGGAFF.

This chain connects TRBV5-1 to TRBJ2-5; 8 bases map to TRBD2. The J call may be wrong; the DNA end is better matched by TRBJ2-7. There are 14 residues in the CDR3. CDR1 and CDR2 (germline): SGHRS, YFSETQ. The CDR3 sequence is CASSLFTGGDEQYF. CDR3 DNA sequence: TGCGCCAGCAGCTTATTTACGGGAGGGGACGAGCAGTACTTC.

V and J are TRBV5-1 and TRBJ1-4, with TRBD1 matching 8 bases. J gave up 10 bases and V 4 bases, and 9 bases lay outside the gene matches. CDR3 length: 14 amino acids. The germline gives CDR1 SGHRS, CDR2 YFSETQ. The CDR3 bases are TGCGCCAGCAGCCCTCAGGGGGCGCCGGGAAAACTGTTTTTT. This translates into CASSPQGAPGKLFF. The whole variable domain, remainder taken from reference TRBV5-1 and TRBJ1-4, is KAGVTQTPRYLIKTRGQQVTLSCSPISGHRSVSWYQQTPGQGLQFLFEYFSETQRNKGNFPGRFSGRQFSNSRSEMNVSTLELGDSALYLCASSPQGAPGKLFFGSGTQLSVL.

The chain links TRBV19 to TRBJ1-4; TRBD1 might be the D (6 bases). This CDR3 contains 14 residues. Trimming pared 4 bases from V and 8 bases from J, leaving 14 bases between. CDR1 and CDR2 (germline): LNHDA, SQIVND (reference sequence). This CDR3 is CASSRTDSEEKLFF. In DNA form, the CDR3 reads TGTGCCAGTAGTAGGACGGACAGTGAAGAAAAACTGTTTTTT. The variable domain in full, completed from reference TRBV19 and TRBJ1-4, reads DGGITQSPKYLFRKEGQNVTLSCEQNLNHDAMYWYRQDPGQGLRLIYYSQIVNDFQKGDIAEGYSVSREKKESFPLTVTSAQKNPTAFYLCASSRTDSEEKLFFGSGTQLSVL.

The rearrangement uses TRBV10-3 and TRBJ2-2; weak D call: TRBD2 (6 bases). Trimming stripped 2 bases from V and 0 bases from J, with 19 bases between. The CDR3 is 19 residues long. The germline gives CDR1 ENHRY, CDR2 SYGVKD. CDR3: CAISEGLGGEAANTGELFF. Here the CDR3 DNA reads TGTGCCATCAGTGAGGGCCTTGGTGGGGAGGCCGCGAACACCGGGGAGCTGTTTTTT.

V is TRBV27 and J is TRBJ2-3, with 7 bases aligning to TRBD2. The CDR3 covers 15 residues. The V gene end was trimmed by 3 bases and the J gene end by 0 bases; junction bases not matched to a gene: 3. Germline values: CDR1 MNHEY, CDR2 SMNVEV (reference sequence). CDR3 sequence (DNA): TGTGCCAGCAGTTTTTGGCGGGAGAGCACAGATACGCAGTATTTT. Protein sequence: CASSFWRESTDTQYF.

The rearrangement uses TRBV7-9 and TRBJ1-4; D unclear. The germline V gene encodes CDR1 SEHNR and CDR2 FQNEAQ (reference sequence). The CDR3 is made up of 13 amino acids. V lost 5 bases to trimming and J lost 4 bases, with 8 bases between them. The CDR3 loop reads CASSLLINEKLFF. Written as DNA, the CDR3 is TGTGCCAGCAGCCTACTCATTAATGAAAAACTGTTTTTT.

The CDR3 region is CASSLKLGTYEQYF. The CDR3, as DNA: TGTGCCAGCAGCTTAAAACTAGGAACCTACGAGCAGTACTTC. This sequence joins TRBV7-7 and TRBJ2-7; possible D gene TRBD2, 5 bases. The V end was cut by 2 bases, the J end by 2 bases, with 10 bases between. The CDR3 has 14 amino acids. The germline V gene has CDR1 SSHAT and CDR2 FNYEAQ (reference sequence).

This chain connects TRBV11-2 to TRBJ2-1, with D possibly TRBD2 on 6 matching bases. CDR3 length equals 16 residues. V was trimmed by 4 bases and J by 1 base, leaving 14 bases between them. Looked up from germline, CDR1 is SGHAT and CDR2 is FQNNGV. In DNA form, the CDR3 reads TGTGCCAGCAGCTCAACGTGGGAGGTTTCCTACAATGAGCAGTTCTTC. It codes for CASSSTWEVSYNEQFF.

The J gene is TRBJ1-2, the V gene TRBV5-4; D gene uncertain. The CDR3 runs 13 residues. The germline V and J ends were trimmed by 4 bases and 4 bases, with 11 bases remaining between them. The germline V gene has CDR1 SGHNT and CDR2 YYREEE (reference sequence). This CDR3 is CASSLDGSYGYTF. The CDR3 coding sequence is TGTGCCAGCAGCCTTGACGGGAGCTATGGCTACACCTTC.

The chain is built from TRBV18 and TRBJ2-3; 7 bases map to TRBD1. The CDR3 totals 15 residues. The J segment lost 2 bases and the V segment lost 5 bases, leaving 7 bases of the junction unmatched. Germline-derived CDR1 and CDR2 are KGHSH and LQKENI. DNA for the CDR3: TGTGCCAGCTCAAAGGACAGGATAAACACAGATACGCAGTATTTT. Residues: CASSKDRINTDTQYF.

This CDR3 reads CASSPGGRYNEQFF. The CDR3 DNA follows: TGCGCCAGCAGCCCCGGGGGGCGGTACAATGAGCAGTTCTTC. The genes are TRBV5-1 and TRBJ2-1; D is perhaps TRBD2 (7 bases). The V end was cut by 4 bases, the J end by 4 bases, with 12 bases between. The CDR3 covers 14 residues. Per the germline V gene, CDR1 is SGHRS and CDR2 is YFSETQ.

V is TRBV5-1 and J is TRBJ1-1; the D gene is possibly TRBD1 (5 bases). The CDR3 totals 16 residues. Trimming cost V 2 bases and J 1 base, with 15 bases left between them. CDR1 and CDR2 from the germline V gene are SGHRS and YFSETQ. The CDR3 sequence: CASSFPSGGRNTEAFF. CDR3 nucleotides: TGCGCCAGCAGCTTCCCCTCCGGGGGTCGGAACACTGAAGCTTTCTTT.

This clone has more than one count but fewer than ten. The chain joins TRBV2 to TRBJ1-5, with 7 nucleotides matching TRBD1. Looked up from germline, CDR1 is SNHLY and CDR2 is FYNNEI. This CDR3 has 12 residues. J gave up 3 bases and V 11 bases, and 4 bases lay outside the gene matches. The CDR3 DNA is TGTGCCTCCGGGACAGACAATCAGCCCCAGCATTTT. Its translation is CASGTDNQPQHF.

The V and J genes are TRBV11-2 and TRBJ2-7, with a possible D match to TRBD2 (5 bases). Germline lookup yields CDR1 SGHAT and CDR2 FQNNGV. There are 16 residues in the CDR3. V was clipped by 2 bases and J by 4 bases, with 18 bases between them. CDR3 nucleotides: TGTGCCAGCAGCTTAAACCCTCTAGCCCTCCCATACGAGCAGTACTTC. Its protein product is CASSLNPLALPYEQYF.

As concerns this clone: The sample has other DNA sequences that encode this CDR3 too. This rearrangement joins TRBV30 to TRBJ1-2; D is undetermined. The CDR3 has 14 amino acids. The germline CDR1 and CDR2 sequences are GTSNPN and SVGIG (reference sequence). The ends were cut back, 6 bases at V and 4 bases at J, with 18 bases in the middle. CDR3 amino acids: CACSGRVFSYGYTF. The DNA for the CDR3 is TGTGCCTGCTCTGGTCGGGTTTTCTCCTATGGCTACACCTTC.